Listed here are 13 T cell receptor beta chains from one sample, sequenced in a study of CD8 T cells in ankylosing spondylitis. TCRdb redid the calling of the 5' RACE reads with MiXCR, one entry per CDR3 protein. The table lists 220,000 or so distinct CDR3 sequences, roughly 10% of them singletons, with roughly a fifth in the top ten. Material: blood, either unsorted or a sorted T cell fraction (not recorded which). The receptors come from a male donor with ankylosing spondylitis or in good health (not recorded which).

There are a few counts of this clonotype. This chain joins TRBV3-1 and TRBJ2-2; D is undetermined. The CDR3 covers 13 residues. Germline V CDR1 and CDR2: LGHDT, YNNKEL (reference sequence). Trimming removed 3 bases from V and 3 bases from J, with 5 bases in between. This CDR3 reads CASSHRDTGELFF. The CDR3 coding sequence is TGTGCCAGCAGCCACCGAGACACCGGGGAGCTGTTTTTT.

This clonotype appeared a few times. The gene calls are TRBV5-1 and TRBJ1-5, with 7 bases matching TRBD1. There are 15 residues in the CDR3. The V and J ends lost 4 bases and 4 bases, in that order; junction bases with no gene match: 8. Germline CDR1 and CDR2: SGHRS and YFSETQ. The CDR3 reads CASSPARQGNQPQHF. The CDR3 DNA reads as TGCGCCAGCAGCCCGGCGCGACAGGGTAATCAGCCCCAGCATTTT.

Many counts were recorded for this clonotype. The gene calls are TRBV5-1 and TRBJ1-6; D gene unclear. V was trimmed by 1 base and J by 9 bases, leaving 20 bases between them. The CDR3 contains 17 residues. CDR1 SGHRS and CDR2 YFSETQ come from the germline V gene. CDR3 in amino acids: CASSLKGTEPGPSPLHF. The CDR3 nucleotides are TGCGCCAGCAGCTTGAAGGGTACGGAACCCGGCCCTTCACCCCTCCACTTT.

This clonotype was seen repeatedly, ten times or more. V usage is TRBV12-3 or TRBV12-4 and J usage is TRBJ2-7, with 9 bases identical to TRBD1. The CDR3 is 14 residues long. The V gene end was trimmed by 5 bases and the J gene end by 3 bases; junction bases not matched to a gene: 5. The CDR3, as DNA: TGTGCCAGCAGTGTGACAGGGGGTGTCTACGAGCAGTACTTC. Translation gives CASSVTGGVYEQYF.

This clonotype was observed a handful of times. This rearrangement joins TRBV9 to TRBJ2-7; maybe TRBD2 (6 bases). V lost 4 bases and J 4 bases, leaving 12 bases between the germline ends. Germline CDR1 SGDLS, CDR2 YYNGEE. This CDR3 has 13 amino acids. The CDR3 nucleotides are TGTGCCAGCAGCATCTCCAGCGGGTACGAGCAGTACTTC. Its translation: CASSISSGYEQYF.

This clonotype has more than one count but fewer than ten. V and J are TRBV7-6 and TRBJ1-2; TRBD1 is a possible D gene (5 bases). Trimming took off 0 bases at V and 3 bases at J, with 14 bases between the two ends. CDR1 and CDR2 (germline): SGHVS, FNYEAQ. This CDR3 region has 16 residues. As DNA, the CDR3 is TGTGCCAGCAGCTTAGCTCAGCCAGGGTCTTACTATGGCTACACCTTC. It specifies CASSLAQPGSYYGYTF.

The V and J genes are TRBV4-2 and TRBJ1-1; D perhaps matches TRBD1 (5 bases). Trimming removed 0 bases from V and 8 bases from J, with 16 bases in between. The germline V gene encodes CDR1 LGHNA and CDR2 YNFKEQ. This CDR3 is built from 15 residues. The DNA of the CDR3 is TGTGCCAGCAGCCAAGATGGGACGGGGAATTCGGAAGCTTTCTTT. Its translation is CASSQDGTGNSEAFF.

This clonotype was seen a few times. Sequence at one end of the junction differs from germline and may be a read error. The chain couples TRBV3-1 to TRBJ2-5; 14 bases match TRBD2. CDR1 and CDR2 from the germline V gene are LGHDT and YNNKEL (reference sequence). CDR3 size: 17 residues. The CDR3 nucleotides read TGTGCCAGCTGCCAGGGGACTAGCGGGGGCGTAAAAGAGACCCAGTACTTC. Translated, it gives CASCQGTSGGVKETQYF.

Ten or more counts support this clonotype. The chain recombines TRBV7-9 with TRBJ2-1; no firm D call. Germline CDR1 SEHNR, CDR2 FQNEAQ (reference sequence). Trimming left V 0 bases short and J 7 bases short, with 16 bases between. This CDR3 contains 16 residues. CDR3 sequence (DNA): TGTGCCAGCAGCTTAGCAGGACCCCGATTAGGAAATGAGCAGTTCTTC. Translating gives CASSLAGPRLGNEQFF.

Points on this clonotype: Just one base apart from a much larger clone, this may be a read error. The rearrangement links TRBV7-6 to TRBJ2-2; D remains ambiguous. Germline V gene data show CDR1 as SGHVS and CDR2 as FNYEAQ. This CDR3 spans 14 amino acids. Trimming stripped 4 bases from V and 1 base from J, with 7 bases between. This CDR3 reads CASSWNRNTGELFF. In DNA, the CDR3 is TGTGCCAGCAGCTGGAACAGGAACACCGGGGAGCTGTTTTTT. The whole variable domain, remainder taken from reference TRBV7-6 and TRBJ2-2, is GAGVSQSPRYKVTKRGQDVALRCDPISGHVSLYWYRQALGQGPEFLTYFNYEAQQDKSGLPNDRFSAERPEGSISTLTIQRTEQRDSAMYRCASSWNRNTGELFFGEGSRLTVL.

Concerning this clonotype itself: It may be a read error: a sequence one base away is much more abundant. The CDR3 nucleotides read TGTGCCAGCAGTTCCGGACTACCCGAGGGGCGGTTCTTC. Its protein is CASSSGLPEGRFF. This chain links TRBV3-1 with TRBJ2-1; D perhaps matches TRBD2 (6 bases). Trimming left V 6 bases short and J 15 bases short, with 21 bases between. The CDR3 contains 13 residues. CDR1 is LGHDT and CDR2 is YNNKEL in the germline V gene (reference sequence).

This clonotype was counted ten times or more. The V call is TRBV20-1, the J call TRBJ2-2, with 12 positions matching TRBD2. V was clipped by 5 bases and J by 2 bases; unmatched bases: 6. The CDR3 has 16 residues. The germline gives CDR1 DFQATT, CDR2 SNEGSKA (reference sequence). The CDR3 is CSALPSGGANTGELFF. For the CDR3, the DNA is TGCAGTGCTCTCCCTAGCGGGGGGGCCAACACCGGGGAGCTGTTTTTT.

The sample holds a few counts of this clonotype. The rearrangement links TRBV7-2 to TRBJ2-3, with D tentatively TRBD1 (5 bases). Germline V gene data show CDR1 as SGHTA and CDR2 as FQGNSA. V was trimmed by 6 bases and J by 4 bases, leaving 11 bases between them. The CDR3 has 13 amino acids. In DNA form, the CDR3 reads TGTGCCAGCAGTCTCATAGGGGCAGATACGCAGTATTTT. This sequence encodes CASSLIGADTQYF.